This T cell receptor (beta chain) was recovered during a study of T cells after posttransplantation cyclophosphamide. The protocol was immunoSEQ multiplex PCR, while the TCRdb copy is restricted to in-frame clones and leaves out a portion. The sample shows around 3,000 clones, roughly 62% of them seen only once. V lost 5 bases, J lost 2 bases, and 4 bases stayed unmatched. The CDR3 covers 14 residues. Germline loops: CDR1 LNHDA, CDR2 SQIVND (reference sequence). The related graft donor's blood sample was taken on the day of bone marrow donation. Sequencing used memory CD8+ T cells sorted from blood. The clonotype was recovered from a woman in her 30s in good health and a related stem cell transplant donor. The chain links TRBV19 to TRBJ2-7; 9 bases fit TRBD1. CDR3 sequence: CASSVGQGPYEQYF. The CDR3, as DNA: TGTGCCAGTAGTGTGGGACAGGGTCCCTACGAGCAGTACTTC.